These 19 T cell receptor beta chains were sequenced from one sample in a study of CD4+ T cells in melanoma. Sequencing was performed with immunoSEQ multiplex PCR; in TCRdb, only in-frame clones are kept and a portion is missing. The table shows some 9,500 clones, with roughly two thirds occurring only once. Sample: cells from a culture (not recorded whether cultured in vitro). The receptor source for this set is a human donor with melanoma.

CDR3 sequence reads: CASKGSTEAFF. CDR3 in DNA: TGTGCCAGCAAAGGATCCACTGAAGCTTTCTTT. V is TRBV25-1 and J is TRBJ1-1; D not resolved. Trimming removed 7 bases from V and 4 bases from J, with 7 bases in between. CDR3 size: 11 residues. The germline V gene encodes CDR1 MGHDK and CDR2 SYGVNS. Drawing the rest from reference TRBV25-1 and TRBJ1-1, the complete variable domain is EADIYQTPRYLVIGTGKKITLECSQTMGHDKMYWYQQDPGMELHLIHYSYGVNSTEKGDLSSESTVSRIRTEHFPLTLESARPSHTSQYLCASKGSTEAFFGQGTRLTVV.

V is TRBV28 and J is TRBJ1-3; no clear D. Per the germline V gene, CDR1 is MDHEN and CDR2 is SYDVKM. The CDR3 contains 13 residues. V lost 8 bases to trimming and J lost 4 bases, with 12 bases between them. CDR3 coding DNA: TGTGCCAGCGTTGGCACAGCAGGAAACACCATATATTTT. Its protein is CASVGTAGNTIYF.

This clone was seen a handful of times. The chain combines TRBV6-5 with TRBJ1-6, with TRBD1 matching over 9 bases. Losses at the gene ends were 6 bases for V and 8 bases for J; bases not matched to a gene: 2. Germline lookup yields CDR1 MNHEY and CDR2 SVGAGI. The CDR3 runs 13 residues. Written as DNA, the CDR3 is TGTGCCAGCAGGGGACAGGGATATTCACCCCTCCACTTT. Amino acids: CASRGQGYSPLHF.

This chain connects TRBV7-2 to TRBJ1-1; D not resolved. V lost 5 bases and J lost 3, with 16 bases in between. The CDR3 runs to 15 residues. Germline V gene data show CDR1 as SGHTA and CDR2 as FQGNSA. The DNA of the CDR3 is TGTGCCAGCAGCCTGGGCCCGTGGGAGGACACTGAAGCTTTCTTT. Its protein product is CASSLGPWEDTEAFF.

CDR3 DNA sequence: TGTGCCAGCAGGGGACAGGGGGCTGAAAAACTGTTTTTT. Its translation is CASRGQGAEKLFF. The V and J genes are TRBV6-1 and TRBJ1-4, with TRBD1 identical over 12 bases. Trimming took 6 bases from V and 7 from J; bases not matched to a gene: 0. The CDR3 contains 13 residues. Germline CDR1 reads MNHNS; CDR2 reads SASEGT.

The V gene is TRBV6-6, the J gene TRBJ1-5; D not certain. Germline CDR1 MNHNY, CDR2 SVGAGI (reference sequence). V was trimmed by 7 bases and J by 1 base, leaving 11 bases between them. CDR3 length equals 14 residues. The CDR3 bases are TGTGCCAGCATCGGAACGGGGAGCAATCAGCCCCAGCATTTT. This sequence encodes CASIGTGSNQPQHF.

The V call is TRBV30, the J call TRBJ2-7; D not certain. This CDR3 spans 12 amino acids. Germline V gene lookup returns CDR1 GTSNPN and CDR2 SVGIG (reference sequence). V was trimmed by 0 bases and J by 3 bases, leaving 6 bases between them. CDR3 sequence (DNA): TGTGCCTGGAGTGTTAGCAGCTACGAGCAGTACTTC. It encodes CAWSVSSYEQYF. Variable domain in full (rest from reference TRBV30 and TRBJ2-7): SQTIHQWPATLVQPVGSPLSLECTVEGTSNPNLYWYRQAAGRGLQLLFYSVGIGQISSEVPQNLSASRPQDRQFILSSKKLLLSDSGFYLCAWSVSSYEQYFGPGTRLTVT.

The chain has TRBV2 and TRBJ1-1, with no clear D. This CDR3 region has 11 residues. The V and J ends lost 11 bases and 1 base respectively, with 8 bases between them. CDR1 is SNHLY and CDR2 is FYNNEI in the germline V gene. The CDR3 DNA reads as TGTGCCCTCGGGGAGAACACTGAAGCTTTCTTT. Its protein product is CALGENTEAFF.

This chain connects TRBV21-1 to TRBJ2-3. TRBV21-1 is an annotated pseudogene. The CDR3 has 18 residues. The CDR3 DNA is TGTGCCAGCAGCAAAGGGGAAATACAGGTGGGGGATGAAGATACGCAGTATTTT. Amino acid sequence: CASSKGEIQVGDEDTQYF.

The gene calls are TRBV7-3 and TRBJ1-1; D is ambiguous. V lost 3 bases and J lost 3, with 8 bases in between. CDR1 and CDR2 (germline): SGHTA, FQGTGA. This CDR3 is 13 amino acids long. For the CDR3, the DNA is TGTGCCAGCAGCTTTGAAGAGGACACTGAAGCTTTCTTT. Residues: CASSFEEDTEAFF.

The rearrangement uses TRBV6-5 and TRBJ2-7; no firm D call. This CDR3 has 15 residues. Germline V CDR1 and CDR2: MNHEY, SVGAGI. Deletions cut 4 bases from V and 6 bases from J, with 19 bases between. The CDR3 here is CASSSSADARLEQYF. The DNA for the CDR3 is TGTGCCAGCAGTTCCTCGGCCGATGCTAGGCTCGAGCAGTACTTC.

To note about this clone: A far larger clone differs by one base, so this is likely a read error. The chain joins TRBV4-2 to TRBJ1-1; perhaps TRBD1 as D (5 bases). The germline V and J ends were trimmed by 5 bases and 5 bases, with 15 bases remaining between them. Germline loops: CDR1 LGHNA, CDR2 YNFKEQ. The CDR3 loop spans 14 amino acids. In DNA form, the CDR3 reads TGTGCCAGCAGCTCCGAGGGGATGGGGACTGAAGCTTTCTTT. Its protein is CASSSEGMGTEAFF.

This clone was seen more than once but under ten times. The chain couples TRBV5-1 to TRBJ2-5; no firm D call. V lost 5 bases to trimming and J lost 1 base, with 9 bases between them. The CDR3 has 13 residues. Germline V gene sequence: CDR1 SGHRS, CDR2 YFSETQ. As DNA, the CDR3 is TGCGCCAGCAGGATGGAGCCCCAAGAGACCCAGTACTTC. Translated, it gives CASRMEPQETQYF.

The chain uses TRBV30 and TRBJ2-1, with TRBD2 matching 7 bases. The V gene's germline CDR1 is GTSNPN and CDR2 SVGIG (reference sequence). The CDR3 is made up of 16 amino acids. The ends lost 6 bases at V and 3 bases at J; junction bases unmatched: 14. The CDR3 protein is CACHPRTGTIYNEQFF. CDR3 sequence (DNA): TGTGCCTGTCACCCCCGTACCGGGACTATCTACAATGAGCAGTTCTTC.

The CDR3 spells CASVRQGAAFF. The CDR3, as DNA: TGTGCCAGCGTACGACAGGGGGCAGCTTTCTTT. The gene calls are TRBV6-6 and TRBJ1-1, with 10 bases aligning to TRBD1. Trimming at V came to 8 bases and at J to 10 bases, leaving 4 bases not matched to a gene. The CDR3 sequence is 11 residues long. Germline values: CDR1 MNHNY, CDR2 SVGAGI (reference sequence).

V usage is TRBV6-5 and J usage is TRBJ1-5; 7 bases are shared with TRBD1. The CDR3 runs 14 residues. Germline CDR1 reads MNHEY; CDR2 reads SVGAGI. With V trimmed by 4 bases and J by 3 bases, 3 bases remained unmatched. CDR3 in amino acids: CASSLTGINQPQHF. CDR3 sequence (DNA): TGTGCCAGCAGTTTGACAGGGATCAATCAGCCCCAGCATTTT.

This clone was counted between two and nine times. The chain links TRBV7-3 to TRBJ1-1; D unresolved. The CDR3 length is 13 residues. V lost 5 bases and J lost 2, with 9 bases in between. Germline V gene lookup returns CDR1 SGHTA and CDR2 FQGTGA. CDR3 amino acids: CASSVSRNTEAFF. CDR3 sequence (DNA): TGTGCCAGCAGCGTATCTCGAAACACTGAAGCTTTCTTT.

The rearrangement links TRBV5-1 to TRBJ1-4; unclear D gene. V was trimmed by 4 bases and J by 0 bases, leaving 10 bases between them. This CDR3 comprises 15 residues. Germline values: CDR1 SGHRS, CDR2 YFSETQ. The CDR3 DNA reads as TGCGCCAGCAGCGCCCGACCTGCAACTAATGAAAAACTGTTTTTT. Translation gives CASSARPATNEKLFF.

A single count supports this clone. The chain joins TRBV7-3 to TRBJ2-5; D may be TRBD1 or TRBD2 (6 bases each). V gave up 1 base and J gave up 5 bases, with 17 bases separating them. CDR3 length: 16 amino acids. Germline assignment: CDR1 SGHTA and CDR2 FQGTGA. The CDR3: CASSLKGGREEETQYF. The CDR3 nucleotides read TGTGCCAGCAGCTTAAAGGGGGGCAGGGAGGAGGAGACCCAGTACTTC. Drawing the rest from reference TRBV7-3 and TRBJ2-5, the complete variable domain is GAGVSQTPSNKVTEKGKYVELRCDPISGHTALYWYRQSLGQGPEFLIYFQGTGAADDSGLPNDRFFAVRPEGSVSTLKIQRTERGDSAVYLCASSLKGGREEETQYFGPGTRLLVL.